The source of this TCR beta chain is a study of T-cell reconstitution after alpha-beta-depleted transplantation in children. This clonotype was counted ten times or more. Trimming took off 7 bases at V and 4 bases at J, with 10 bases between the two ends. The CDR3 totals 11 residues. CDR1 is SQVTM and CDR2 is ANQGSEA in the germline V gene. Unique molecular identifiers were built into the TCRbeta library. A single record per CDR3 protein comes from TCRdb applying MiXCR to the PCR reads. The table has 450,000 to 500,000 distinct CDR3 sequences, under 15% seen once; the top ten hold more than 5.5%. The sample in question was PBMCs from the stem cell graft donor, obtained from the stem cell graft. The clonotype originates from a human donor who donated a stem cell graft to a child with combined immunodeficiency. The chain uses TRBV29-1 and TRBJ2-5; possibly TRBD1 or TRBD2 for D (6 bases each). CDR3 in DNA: TGCAGCGGAAGGGGGGCAGAGACCCAGTACTTC. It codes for CSGRGAETQYF.